This TCR beta chain was found in a study of cytomegalovirus exposure and HLA in healthy donors. Whole-study context: An analysis done earlier identified 120 million or so unique TCR beta sequences from roughly 190 million T cells.

General study points: It was taken for granted in presence/absence analyses that sequencing depth across donors was roughly uniform. TRBV6-2, TRBV6-3 and some other V segments were unresolvable in 87-base-pair reads.

CDR1 and CDR2 (germline): SGHTA, FQGNSA. The length of the CDR3 is 15 residues. Losses at the gene ends were 3 bases for V and 2 bases for J; bases not matched to a gene: 5. A remark on this clone: Its specificity is unknown.

The PCR contained 60 Vbeta and 13 Jbeta primers. This table comes from immunoSEQ multiplex PCR, and its TCRdb copy is limited to in-frame clones, with some not included. Among about 140,000 clones, approximately 87% were seen once, and the ten largest hold more than 4%. The material sequenced was PBMCs. The rearrangement uses TRBV7-2 and TRBJ2-5; 8 nucleotides match TRBD2. This clonotype was obtained from a woman aged 25 to 45 in good health and CMV-seronegative. The CDR3 coding sequence is TGTGCCAGCAGCTTCGGCGGGGGGTGGCAAGAGACCCAGTACTTC. Translating it yields CASSFGGGWQETQYF. Variable domain in full (rest from reference TRBV7-2 and TRBJ2-5): GAGVSQSPSNKVTEKGKDVELRCDPISGHTALYWYRQSLGQGLEFLIYFQGNSAPDKSGLPSDRFSAERTGGSVSTLTIQRTQQEDSAVYLCASSFGGGWQETQYFGPGTRLLVL.